The 30 T cell receptor beta chains below were found in one sample sequenced in a study of blood T cell repertoires in COVID-19. TCRdb's table, derived via immunoSEQ multiplex PCR, lists solely in-frame clones and lacks some. This table holds roughly 200,000 clones, about 87% found once. The sample taken for sequencing was peripheral blood. These receptors all stem from a man between 65 and 79 years old with acute or convalescent COVID-19.

The chain employs TRBV7-9 and TRBJ2-1; maybe TRBD2 (8 bases). Trimming cost V 0 bases and J 4 bases, with 16 bases left between them. The CDR3 runs to 17 residues. Germline assignment: CDR1 SEHNR and CDR2 FQNEAQ (reference sequence). The CDR3 is CASSLALAGQRYNEQFF. CDR3 DNA sequence: TGTGCCAGCAGCTTAGCGTTAGCGGGACAGAGGTACAATGAGCAGTTCTTC.

This chain joins TRBV12-3 or TRBV12-4 and TRBJ2-1; a possible D gene is TRBD1 (6 bases). CDR3 length equals 12 residues. V lost 4 bases and J lost 9, with 10 bases in between. The CDR3 sequence is CASSSQGFEQFF. CDR3 bases: TGTGCCAGCAGTTCACAGGGCTTTGAGCAGTTCTTC.

The chain combines TRBV27 with TRBJ1-3; 7 bases agree with TRBD1. V was pared by 6 bases and J by 0 bases, with 5 bases of the junction left unmatched. The CDR3 spans 15 residues. Germline V gene lookup returns CDR1 MNHEY and CDR2 SMNVEV (reference sequence). In nucleotides, the CDR3 is TGTGCCAGCAGAAAAGACAGGGCCTCTGGAAACACCATATATTTT. Residues: CASRKDRASGNTIYF.

This chain uses TRBV7-8 with TRBJ1-2; D might be TRBD1 (6 bases). The CDR3 runs to 14 residues. V was shortened by 1 base and J by 3 bases, with 9 bases between the two germline ends. Germline-derived CDR1 and CDR2 are SGHVS and FQNEAQ. This CDR3 is CASSLDTGHYGYTF. The CDR3 DNA reads TGTGCCAGCAGCTTAGATACAGGGCACTATGGCTACACCTTC.

V gene TRBV5-6 combines with J gene TRBJ2-1; D not certain. Germline V gene lookup returns CDR1 SGHDT and CDR2 YYEEEE. The CDR3 is 15 residues long. V lost 0 bases and J 0 bases, leaving 7 bases between the germline ends. CDR3 amino acids: CASSLGLASYNEQFF. The CDR3 DNA is TGTGCCAGCAGCTTGGGACTTGCCTCCTACAATGAGCAGTTCTTC.

The rearrangement joins TRBV28 to TRBJ2-7, with TRBD2 matching 11 bases. Germline assignment: CDR1 MDHEN and CDR2 SYDVKM. Trimming cost V 6 bases and J 1 base; bases outside gene matches: 5. The CDR3 has 15 residues. CDR3: CASRRLAGISYEQYF. The CDR3 coding sequence is TGTGCCAGCAGACGACTAGCGGGAATTTCCTACGAGCAGTACTTC.

The V call is TRBV5-1, the J call TRBJ1-1; 9 bases match TRBD1. CDR3 length: 14 residues. V was pared by 4 bases and J by 2 bases, with 3 bases of the junction left unmatched. Germline CDR1 reads SGHRS; CDR2 reads YFSETQ. The CDR3 region is CASSEQGANTEAFF. The CDR3 DNA reads as TGCGCCAGCAGCGAACAGGGGGCAAACACTGAAGCTTTCTTT.

The chain has TRBV3-1 (or the pseudogene TRBV3-2) and TRBJ2-5; a possible D gene is TRBD1 (5 bases). Germline V gives CDR1 LGHDT, CDR2 YNNKEL (reference sequence). V lost 3 bases to trimming and J lost 5 bases, with 7 bases between them. This CDR3 has 12 residues. The CDR3 nucleotides are TGTGCCAGCAGCCATGCAGGGGAGACCCAGTACTTC. Translating gives CASSHAGETQYF.

This clone was observed a handful of times. The rearrangement joins TRBV27 to TRBJ2-7; 7 nucleotides line up with TRBD1. Trimming cost V 5 bases and J 5 bases; bases outside gene matches: 6. This CDR3 has 13 residues. Germline CDR1 is MNHEY and CDR2 is SMNVEV (reference sequence). The CDR3 loop reads CASSPTGVDEQYF. CDR3 DNA: TGTGCCAGCAGTCCTACAGGGGTAGACGAGCAGTACTTC.

The chain has TRBV7-2 and TRBJ2-7; TRBD2 agrees at 16 bases. V was pared by 5 bases and J by 4 bases, with 8 bases of the junction left unmatched. The length of the CDR3 is 17 residues. In germline, CDR1 is SGHTA, CDR2 FQGNSA. CDR3 in DNA: TGTGCCAGCAGCCCGGGGGGGGGACTAGCGGGAGGGTACGAGCAGTACTTC. Protein: CASSPGGGLAGGYEQYF.

The rearrangement links TRBV19 to TRBJ2-1; possible D gene TRBD2, 5 bases. CDR3 length equals 17 residues. Germline CDR1 reads LNHDA; CDR2 reads SQIVND (reference sequence). V was pared by 1 base and J by 4 bases, with 17 bases between. CDR3 sequence reads: CASSIVSGGRGYNEQFF. The CDR3 nucleotides read TGTGCCAGTAGTATAGTTAGTGGTGGGAGAGGGTACAATGAGCAGTTCTTC.

This chain joins TRBV5-1 and TRBJ2-7; 12 positions agree with TRBD1. Unmatched junction bases numbered 8, after V lost 4 bases and J lost 6 bases. Germline-derived CDR1 and CDR2 are SGHRS and YFSETQ. This CDR3 comprises 15 residues. CDR3 residues: CASSPAGQGAFEQYF. The CDR3 nucleotides read TGCGCCAGCAGCCCGGCGGGACAGGGGGCATTCGAGCAGTACTTC.

This clone was seen a few times. The chain is built from TRBV9 and TRBJ1-3; no clear D gene. The CDR3 length is 18 residues. The germline V gene encodes CDR1 SGDLS and CDR2 YYNGEE. Deletions cut 4 bases from V and 0 bases from J, with 20 bases between. For the CDR3, the DNA is TGTGCCAGCAGCCCCCAAGCCGGAGGTTCAAGCTCTGGAAACACCATATATTTT. Amino acids: CASSPQAGGSSSGNTIYF.

This chain links TRBV5-1 with TRBJ2-7, with unresolved D. The CDR3 extends over 16 amino acids. V was trimmed by 4 bases and J by 0 bases, leaving 17 bases between them. CDR1 is SGHRS, CDR2 YFSETQ, per germline. This CDR3 reads CASSELVQAYSYEQYF. In nucleotides, the CDR3 is TGCGCCAGCAGCGAACTGGTCCAGGCATACTCCTACGAGCAGTACTTC.

The gene calls are TRBV5-8 and TRBJ2-1, with D possibly TRBD1 on 6 matching bases. From germline, CDR1 is SGHTS and CDR2 YDEGEE. With 1 base removed from V and 16 bases from J, the gap between germline ends came to 12 bases. This CDR3 region has 11 residues. The CDR3 loop reads CASSLSPGAFF. As DNA, the CDR3 is TGTGCCAGCAGCTTGTCTCCAGGGGCCTTCTTC.

The J gene is TRBJ2-7, the V gene TRBV2; TRBD2 matches 10 bases. Looked up from germline, CDR1 is SNHLY and CDR2 is FYNNEI. The CDR3 consists of 14 residues. V lost 5 bases to trimming and J lost 7 bases; unmatched junction nucleotides: 8. The CDR3 sequence is CASSPGLAAEEQYF. As DNA, the CDR3 is TGTGCCAGCAGTCCCGGACTAGCGGCCGAGGAGCAGTACTTC.

This clone was seen only once. J is TRBJ2-3 and V is TRBV9; D gene ambiguous. V gave up 0 bases and J gave up 1 base, with 9 bases separating them. This CDR3 region has 15 residues. Germline V lookup: CDR1 SGDLS, CDR2 YYNGEE. The CDR3: CASSVVAVGTDTQYF. The CDR3 DNA follows: TGTGCCAGCAGCGTAGTTGCGGTTGGCACAGATACGCAGTATTTT.

The chain combines TRBV29-1 with TRBJ2-1; TRBD2 is a possible D gene (6 bases). In germline, CDR1 is SQVTM, CDR2 ANQGSEA. Trimming removed 2 bases from V and 9 bases from J, with 20 bases in between. The CDR3 extends over 15 amino acids. CDR3 in amino acids: CSVEPNGLQKSEQFF. In nucleotides, the CDR3 is TGCAGCGTTGAACCCAACGGACTACAGAAGAGTGAGCAGTTCTTC.

The chain links TRBV20-1 to TRBJ1-4; tentatively, D is TRBD1 (6 bases). Per the germline V gene, CDR1 is DFQATT and CDR2 is SNEGSKA (reference sequence). Trimming stripped 3 bases from V and 3 bases from J, with 14 bases between. The CDR3 is 15 amino acids. The CDR3 DNA follows: TGCAGTGCTAGTAGATCCTCAGGGGCTAATGAAAAACTGTTTTTT. This codes for CSASRSSGANEKLFF.

The chain is built from TRBV9 and TRBJ2-5, with 8 bases identical to TRBD1. With V trimmed by 0 bases and J by 4 bases, 5 bases remained unmatched. Germline values: CDR1 SGDLS, CDR2 YYNGEE. The length of the CDR3 is 15 residues. The CDR3 sequence is CASSVGQGSLETQYF. CDR3 in DNA: TGTGCCAGCAGCGTAGGACAGGGGAGCTTAGAGACCCAGTACTTC.

The genes are TRBV19 and TRBJ2-2, with D uncertain. Deletions cut 2 bases from V and 1 base from J, with 5 bases between. This CDR3 spans 14 amino acids. Germline V gives CDR1 LNHDA, CDR2 SQIVND (reference sequence). This chain's CDR3 is CASSIRENTGELFF. In nucleotides, the CDR3 is TGTGCCAGTAGTATACGAGAGAACACCGGGGAGCTGTTTTTT.

The CDR3 DNA sequence: TGTGCCAGGGGACGGGGGTACGGCGAGCAGTACTTC. Encoded protein: CARGRGYGEQYF. This chain uses TRBV2 with TRBJ2-7; a possible D gene is TRBD2 (6 bases). Per the germline V gene, CDR1 is SNHLY and CDR2 is FYNNEI. The CDR3 extends over 12 amino acids. The V end lost 9 bases, the J end lost 6 bases, and 15 bases lay between the germline ends.

The gene calls are TRBV28 and TRBJ2-1; D is perhaps TRBD2 (6 bases). This CDR3 is 15 amino acids long. The germline V gene has CDR1 MDHEN and CDR2 SYDVKM. The germline V and J ends were trimmed by 6 bases and 3 bases, with 15 bases remaining between them. CDR3 amino acids: CASRSAGLRYNEQFF. The CDR3 nucleotides read TGTGCCAGCAGGTCAGCGGGCCTCCGCTACAATGAGCAGTTCTTC.

The chain carries TRBV18 and TRBJ1-5; D remains unclear. The germline V gene encodes CDR1 KGHSH and CDR2 LQKENI. This CDR3 region has 14 residues. V lost 1 base, J lost 5 bases, and 9 bases lay in between. This CDR3 is CASSPQGGHQPQHF. DNA of the CDR3: TGTGCCAGCTCACCACAGGGAGGGCATCAGCCCCAGCATTTT.

The genes are TRBV7-9 and TRBJ1-2; D unclear. The CDR3 has 14 amino acids. The V gene lost 7 bases and the J gene lost 4 bases, with 16 bases spanning the gap. CDR1 SEHNR and CDR2 FQNEAQ come from the germline V gene (reference sequence). CDR3 residues: CASTHGRFGYGYTF. In nucleotides, the CDR3 is TGTGCCAGCACACATGGCAGGTTTGGCTATGGCTACACCTTC.

The rearrangement joins TRBV6-2 or TRBV6-3 to TRBJ2-2, with 12 bases identical to TRBD2. This CDR3 spans 18 amino acids. After removal of 4 bases from V and 0 bases from J, the junction contained 6 bases not matched to a gene. The germline CDR1 and CDR2 sequences are MNHEY and SVGEGT. CDR3: CASSWPGTSGPNTGELFF. The CDR3 coding sequence is TGTGCCAGCAGTTGGCCCGGGACTAGCGGGCCGAACACCGGGGAGCTGTTTTTT.

This rearrangement joins TRBV4-1 to TRBJ2-1, with D possibly being TRBD2 (5 bases). Germline V gene sequence: CDR1 MGHRA, CDR2 YSYEKL. The CDR3 extends over 15 amino acids. V was shortened by 0 bases and J by 9 bases, with 15 bases between the two germline ends. CDR3 amino acids: CASSQDRYRGGEQFF. In DNA, the CDR3 is TGCGCCAGCAGCCAAGATAGATACCGGGGTGGTGAGCAGTTCTTC.

The chain carries TRBV4-2 and TRBJ2-7, with a possible D match to TRBD2 (5 bases). The CDR3 is 13 amino acids. Germline V gene data show CDR1 as LGHNA and CDR2 as YNFKEQ. V was cut by 3 bases and J by 6 bases, with 12 bases left in between. CDR3 loop: CASSHALASEQYF. The CDR3 DNA sequence: TGTGCCAGCAGCCACGCTCTAGCCTCCGAGCAGTACTTC.

The rearrangement uses TRBV27 and TRBJ2-7; weak D call: TRBD2 (5 bases). The V and J ends lost 7 bases and 0 bases respectively, with 16 bases between them. CDR1 is MNHEY and CDR2 is SMNVEV in the germline V gene (reference sequence). The CDR3 length is 15 residues. The CDR3 sequence: CASNRRRTPSYEQYF. CDR3 bases: TGTGCCAGCAACCGTAGGAGGACCCCCTCCTACGAGCAGTACTTC.

V and J are TRBV6-2 or TRBV6-3 and TRBJ1-1, with no clear D. CDR1 MNHEY and CDR2 SVGEGT come from the germline V gene. The CDR3 runs to 12 residues. Trimming took 4 bases from V and 0 from J, leaving 3 bases between them. The chain's CDR3 is CASSSVNTEAFF. DNA for the CDR3: TGTGCCAGCAGTTCCGTGAACACTGAAGCTTTCTTT.